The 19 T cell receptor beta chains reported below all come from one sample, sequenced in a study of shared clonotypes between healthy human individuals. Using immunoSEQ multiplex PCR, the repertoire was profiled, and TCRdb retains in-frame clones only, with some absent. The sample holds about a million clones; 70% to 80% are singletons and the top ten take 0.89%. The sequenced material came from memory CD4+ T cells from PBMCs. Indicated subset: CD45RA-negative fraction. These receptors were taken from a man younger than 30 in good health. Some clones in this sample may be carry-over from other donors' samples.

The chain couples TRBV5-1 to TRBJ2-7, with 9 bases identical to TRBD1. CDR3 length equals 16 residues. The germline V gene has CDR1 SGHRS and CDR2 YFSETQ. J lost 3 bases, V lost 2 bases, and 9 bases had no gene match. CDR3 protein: CASSLQMTGGSYEQYF. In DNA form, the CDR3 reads TGCGCCAGCAGCTTACAAATGACAGGGGGAAGCTACGAGCAGTACTTC.

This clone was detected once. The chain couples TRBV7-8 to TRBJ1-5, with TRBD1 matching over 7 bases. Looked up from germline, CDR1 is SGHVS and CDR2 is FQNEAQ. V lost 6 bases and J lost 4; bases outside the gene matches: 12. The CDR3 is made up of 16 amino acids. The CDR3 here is CASSLTGALGNQPQHF. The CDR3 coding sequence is TGTGCCAGCAGTTTAACAGGGGCTCTAGGGAATCAGCCCCAGCATTTT.

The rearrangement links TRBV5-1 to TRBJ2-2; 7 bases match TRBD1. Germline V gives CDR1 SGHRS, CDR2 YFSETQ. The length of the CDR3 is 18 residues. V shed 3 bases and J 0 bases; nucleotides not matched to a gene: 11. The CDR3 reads CASSWLGQGVANTGELFF. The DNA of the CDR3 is TGCGCCAGCAGCTGGTTAGGTCAGGGGGTAGCGAACACCGGGGAGCTGTTTTTT.

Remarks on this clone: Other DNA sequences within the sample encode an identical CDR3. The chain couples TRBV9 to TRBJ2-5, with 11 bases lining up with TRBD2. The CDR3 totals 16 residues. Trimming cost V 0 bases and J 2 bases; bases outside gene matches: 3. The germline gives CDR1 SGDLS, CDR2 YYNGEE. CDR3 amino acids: CASSVGLAGSQETQYF. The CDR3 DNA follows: TGTGCCAGCAGCGTAGGACTAGCGGGATCACAAGAGACCCAGTACTTC.

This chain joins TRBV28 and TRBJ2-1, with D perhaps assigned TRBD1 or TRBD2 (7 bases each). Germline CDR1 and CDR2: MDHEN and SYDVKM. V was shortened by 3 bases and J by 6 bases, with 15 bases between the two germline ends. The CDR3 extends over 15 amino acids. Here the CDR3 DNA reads TGTGCCAGCAGTTTCAGGGGCAGGGGGGGCAATGAGCAGTTCTTC. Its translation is CASSFRGRGGNEQFF.

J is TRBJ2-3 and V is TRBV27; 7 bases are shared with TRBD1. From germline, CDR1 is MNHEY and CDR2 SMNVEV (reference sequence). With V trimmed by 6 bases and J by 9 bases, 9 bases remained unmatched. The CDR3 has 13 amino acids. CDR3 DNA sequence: TGTGCCAGCAGGGGGGCCGACAGGGTGACGCAGTATTTT. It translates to CASRGADRVTQYF.

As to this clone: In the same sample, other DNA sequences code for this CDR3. The CDR3 reads CASSAGQGGNTIYF. CDR3 coding DNA: TGCGCCAGCAGCGCGGGACAGGGAGGAAACACCATATATTTT. This chain links TRBV5-1 with TRBJ1-3; 9 bases fit TRBD1. The CDR3 extends over 14 amino acids. After removal of 4 bases from V and 4 bases from J, the junction contained 3 bases not matched to a gene. In germline, CDR1 is SGHRS, CDR2 YFSETQ.

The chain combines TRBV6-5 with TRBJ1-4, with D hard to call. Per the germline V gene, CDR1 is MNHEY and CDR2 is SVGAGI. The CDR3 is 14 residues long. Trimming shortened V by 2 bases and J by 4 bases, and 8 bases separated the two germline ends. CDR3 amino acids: CASSYGRNNEKLFF. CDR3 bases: TGTGCCAGCAGTTACGGCAGGAATAATGAAAAACTGTTTTTT.

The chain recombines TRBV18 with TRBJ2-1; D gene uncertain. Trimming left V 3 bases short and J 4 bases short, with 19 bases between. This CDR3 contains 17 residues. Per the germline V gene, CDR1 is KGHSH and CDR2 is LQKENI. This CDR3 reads CASSPGDVSITYNEQFF. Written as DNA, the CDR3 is TGTGCCAGCTCACCGGGCGACGTCTCCATAACGTACAATGAGCAGTTCTTC. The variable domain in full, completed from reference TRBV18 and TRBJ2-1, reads NAGVMQNPRHLVRRRGQEARLRCSPMKGHSHVYWYRQLPEEGLKFMVYLQKENIIDESGMPKERFSAEFPKEGPSILRIQQVVRGDSAAYFCASSPGDVSITYNEQFFGPGTRLTVL.

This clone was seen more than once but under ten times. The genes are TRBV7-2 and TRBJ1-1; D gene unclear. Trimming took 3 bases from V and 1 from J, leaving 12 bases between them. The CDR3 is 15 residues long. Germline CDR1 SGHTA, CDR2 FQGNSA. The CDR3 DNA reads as TGTGCCAGCAGCTTTGGTGGAGCGCAGAACACTGAAGCTTTCTTT. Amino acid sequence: CASSFGGAQNTEAFF.

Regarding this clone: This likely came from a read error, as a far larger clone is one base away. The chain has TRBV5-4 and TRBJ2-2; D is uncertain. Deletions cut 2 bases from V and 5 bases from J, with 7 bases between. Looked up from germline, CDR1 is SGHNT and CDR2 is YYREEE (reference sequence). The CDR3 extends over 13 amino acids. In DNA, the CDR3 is TGTGCCAGCAGCTTAGAGGCAACCGGGGAGCTGTTTTTT. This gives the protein CASSLEATGELFF.

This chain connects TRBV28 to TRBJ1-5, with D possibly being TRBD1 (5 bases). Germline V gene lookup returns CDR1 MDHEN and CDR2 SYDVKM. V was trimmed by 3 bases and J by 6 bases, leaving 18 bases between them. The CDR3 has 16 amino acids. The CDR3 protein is CASSFRGVGVGQPQHF. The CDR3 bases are TGTGCCAGCAGTTTTCGAGGGGTAGGGGTCGGTCAGCCCCAGCATTTT. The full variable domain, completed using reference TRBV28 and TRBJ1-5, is DVKVTQSSRYLVKRTGEKVFLECVQDMDHENMFWYRQDPGLGLRLIYFSYDVKMKEKGDIPEGYSVSREKKERFSLILESASTNQTSMYLCASSFRGVGVGQPQHFGDGTRLSIL.

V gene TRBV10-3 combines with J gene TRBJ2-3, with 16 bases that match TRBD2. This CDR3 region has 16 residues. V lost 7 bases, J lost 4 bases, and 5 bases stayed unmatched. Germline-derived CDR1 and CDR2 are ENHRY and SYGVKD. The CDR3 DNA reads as TGTGCCATCACCACCGGGACTAGCGGGAGGGCAGATACGCAGTATTTT. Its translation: CAITTGTSGRADTQYF.

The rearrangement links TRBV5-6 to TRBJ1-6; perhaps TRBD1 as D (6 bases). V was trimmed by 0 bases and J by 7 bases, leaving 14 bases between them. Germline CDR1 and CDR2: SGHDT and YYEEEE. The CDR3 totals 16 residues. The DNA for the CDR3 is TGTGCCAGCAGCTTGGCCGGACAGCCATTAAATTCACCCCTCCACTTT. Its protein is CASSLAGQPLNSPLHF.

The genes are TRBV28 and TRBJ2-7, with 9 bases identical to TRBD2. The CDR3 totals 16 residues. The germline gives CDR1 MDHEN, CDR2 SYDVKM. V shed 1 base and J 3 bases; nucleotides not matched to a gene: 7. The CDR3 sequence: CASSLLGSGSSYEQYF. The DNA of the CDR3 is TGTGCCAGCAGTTTATTGGGTAGCGGGAGTAGCTACGAGCAGTACTTC.

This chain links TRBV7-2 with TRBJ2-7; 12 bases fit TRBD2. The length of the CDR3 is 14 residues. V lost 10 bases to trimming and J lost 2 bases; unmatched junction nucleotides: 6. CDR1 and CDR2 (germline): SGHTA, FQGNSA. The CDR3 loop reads CATLRLAGAYEQYF. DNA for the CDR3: TGTGCCACCCTTCGACTAGCGGGAGCCTACGAGCAGTACTTC.

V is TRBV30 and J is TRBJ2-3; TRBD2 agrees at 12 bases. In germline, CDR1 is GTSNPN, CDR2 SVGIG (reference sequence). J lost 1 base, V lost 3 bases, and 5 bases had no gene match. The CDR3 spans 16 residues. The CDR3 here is CAWRGLAGRGTDTQYF. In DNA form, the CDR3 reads TGTGCCTGGAGAGGACTAGCGGGGCGCGGCACAGATACGCAGTATTTT.

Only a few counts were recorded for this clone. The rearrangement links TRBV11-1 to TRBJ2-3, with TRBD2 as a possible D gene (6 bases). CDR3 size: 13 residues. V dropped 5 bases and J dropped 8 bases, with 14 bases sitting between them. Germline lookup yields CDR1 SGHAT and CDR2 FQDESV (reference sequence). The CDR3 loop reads CASSRLGGGTQYF. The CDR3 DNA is TGTGCCAGCAGCCGACTCGGGGGAGGTACGCAGTATTTT.

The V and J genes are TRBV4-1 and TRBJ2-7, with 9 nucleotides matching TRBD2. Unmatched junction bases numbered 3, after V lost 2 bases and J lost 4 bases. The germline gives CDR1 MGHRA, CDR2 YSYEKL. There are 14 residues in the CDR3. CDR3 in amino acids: CASSQLAGRYEQYF. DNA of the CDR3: TGCGCCAGCAGCCAACTAGCGGGACGGTACGAGCAGTACTTC.